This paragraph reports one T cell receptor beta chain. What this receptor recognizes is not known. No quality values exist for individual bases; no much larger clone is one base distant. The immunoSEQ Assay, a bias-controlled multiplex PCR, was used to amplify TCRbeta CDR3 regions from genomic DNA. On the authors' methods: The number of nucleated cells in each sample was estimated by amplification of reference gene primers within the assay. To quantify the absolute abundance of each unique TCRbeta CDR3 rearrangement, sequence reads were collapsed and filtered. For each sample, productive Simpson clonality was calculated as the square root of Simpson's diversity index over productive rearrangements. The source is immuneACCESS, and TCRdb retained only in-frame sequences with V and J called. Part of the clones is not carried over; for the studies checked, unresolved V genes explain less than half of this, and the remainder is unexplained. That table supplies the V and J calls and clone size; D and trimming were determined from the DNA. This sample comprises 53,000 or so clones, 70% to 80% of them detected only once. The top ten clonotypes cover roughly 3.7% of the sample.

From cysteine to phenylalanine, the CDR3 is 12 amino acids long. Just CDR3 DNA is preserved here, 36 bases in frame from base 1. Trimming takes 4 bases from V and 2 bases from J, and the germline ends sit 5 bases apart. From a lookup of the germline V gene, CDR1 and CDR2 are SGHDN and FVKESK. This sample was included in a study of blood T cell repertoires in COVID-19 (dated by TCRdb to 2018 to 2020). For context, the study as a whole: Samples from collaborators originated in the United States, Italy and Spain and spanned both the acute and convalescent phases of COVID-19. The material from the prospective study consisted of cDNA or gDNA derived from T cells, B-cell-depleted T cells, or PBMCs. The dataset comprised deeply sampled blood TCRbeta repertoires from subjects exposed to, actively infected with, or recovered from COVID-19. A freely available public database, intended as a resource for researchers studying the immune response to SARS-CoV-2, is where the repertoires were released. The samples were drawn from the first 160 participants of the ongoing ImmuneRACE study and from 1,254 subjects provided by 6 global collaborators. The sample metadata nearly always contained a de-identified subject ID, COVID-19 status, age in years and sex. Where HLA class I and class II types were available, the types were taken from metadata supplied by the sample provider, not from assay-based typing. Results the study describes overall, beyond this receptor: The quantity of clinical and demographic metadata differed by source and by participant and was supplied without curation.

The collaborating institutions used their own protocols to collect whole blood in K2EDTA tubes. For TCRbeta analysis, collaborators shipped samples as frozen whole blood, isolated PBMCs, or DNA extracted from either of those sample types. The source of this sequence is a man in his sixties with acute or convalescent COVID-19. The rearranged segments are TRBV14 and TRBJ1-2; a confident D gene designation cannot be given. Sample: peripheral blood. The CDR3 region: CASSRGNYGYTF. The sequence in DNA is TGTGCCAGCAGCCGAGGGAACTATGGCTACACCTTC.